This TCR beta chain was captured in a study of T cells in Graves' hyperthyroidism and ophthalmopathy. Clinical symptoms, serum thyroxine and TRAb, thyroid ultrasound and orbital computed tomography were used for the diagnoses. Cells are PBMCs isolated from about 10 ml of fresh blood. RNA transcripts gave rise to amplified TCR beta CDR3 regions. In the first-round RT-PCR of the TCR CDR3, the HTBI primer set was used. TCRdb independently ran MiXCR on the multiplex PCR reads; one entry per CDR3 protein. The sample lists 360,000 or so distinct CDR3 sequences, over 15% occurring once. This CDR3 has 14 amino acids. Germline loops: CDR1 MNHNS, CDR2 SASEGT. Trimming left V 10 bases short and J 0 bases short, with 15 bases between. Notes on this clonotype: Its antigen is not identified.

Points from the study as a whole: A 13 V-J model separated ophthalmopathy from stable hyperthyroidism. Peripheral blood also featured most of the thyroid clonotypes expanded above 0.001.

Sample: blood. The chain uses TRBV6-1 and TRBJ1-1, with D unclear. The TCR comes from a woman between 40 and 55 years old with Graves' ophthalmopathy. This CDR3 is CATTPAGLNTEAFF. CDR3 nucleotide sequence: TGTGCCACCACTCCCGCCGGACTGAACACTGAAGCTTTCTTT.